This TCR beta chain was sequenced in a study of blood T cell repertoires in COVID-19. About the research overall: Whether acute or convalescent, the COVID-19 samples came from the United States, Italy and Spain. T cells, B-cell-depleted T cells, or PBMCs provided the cDNA or gDNA that served as material.

Under the authors' procedure: Amplification of reference gene primers was used by the study to estimate nucleated cell counts. Clones were read by immunoSEQ multiplex PCR, and TCRdb kept only the in-frame ones, dropping some. D and trimming were read from the DNA, whereas the V and J calls and clone size are those reported in that table. The sample has over 400,000 clones; roughly nine tenths are singletons. CDR1 and CDR2 from the germline V gene are LNHDA and SQIVND (reference sequence). The junction had 4 bases not matched to a gene; V was cut back by 7 bases and J by 5 bases. The length of the CDR3 is 14 residues. A Seattle source enrolled patients during active infection and followed them longitudinally.

The genes are TRBV19 and TRBJ2-3, with 12 bases fitting TRBD2. The source is a woman in her forties or fifties with COVID-19, enrolled during active disease. Sample: peripheral blood. CDR3 DNA sequence: TGTGCCAGTACTAGCGGGGGGGGAGGAGATACGCAGTATTTT. Translation gives CASTSGGGGDTQYF.